A single sample gave rise to the 5 T cell receptor beta chains below, sequenced in a study of T cell responses to AZD1222 COVID-19 vaccine. The protocol was immunoSEQ multiplex PCR, while the TCRdb copy is restricted to in-frame clones and leaves out a portion. The sample includes about 140,000 clones, about 91% of them seen just once. Sequenced material: peripheral blood, taken on day 0 of AZD1222 vaccination. The receptor set was obtained from an adult in good health.

J is TRBJ1-1 and V is TRBV7-2; 8 bases line up with TRBD1. The germline V gene encodes CDR1 SGHTA and CDR2 FQGNSA. CDR3 length equals 16 residues. V lost 2 bases, J lost 5 bases, and 10 bases stayed unmatched. CDR3 coding DNA: TGTGCCAGCAGCTTACCGCCGGGACAGGCGCGTACTGAAGCTTTCTTT. Translated, it gives CASSLPPGQARTEAFF.

The table lists this clone with a count of one. This sequence joins TRBV18 and TRBJ1-1; no clear D gene. This CDR3 is built from 13 residues. Trimming left V 2 bases short and J 6 bases short, with 10 bases between. The germline gives CDR1 KGHSH, CDR2 LQKENI. CDR3 nucleotide sequence: TGTGCCAGCTCACCAGGGTTTCGGTCTGAAGCTTTCTTT. Translation gives CASSPGFRSEAFF.

V is TRBV5-6 and J is TRBJ2-4, with 10 bases fitting TRBD2. Germline CDR1 reads SGHDT; CDR2 reads YYEEEE. J was trimmed by 8 bases and V by 4 bases; bases with no gene match: 9. This CDR3 is 15 amino acids long. The CDR3 loop is CASSPERGGRDIQYF. The DNA for the CDR3 is TGTGCCAGCAGCCCCGAGCGGGGGGGCCGCGACATTCAGTACTTC. Based on the CDR3 plus reference TRBV5-6 and TRBJ2-4, the full variable domain is DAGVTQSPTHLIKTRGQQVTLRCSPKSGHDTVSWYQQALGQGPQFIFQYYEEEERQRGNFPDRFSGHQFPNYSSELNVNALLLGDSALYLCASSPERGGRDIQYFGAGTRLSVL.

Here the CDR3 DNA reads TGTGCCAGCAGCTCTAGCGGGACCCGCTCTGGGGCCAACGTCCTGACTTTC. Encoded protein: CASSSSGTRSGANVLTF. V and J are TRBV11-2 and TRBJ2-6; TRBD2 matches at 9 bases. The germline V gene encodes CDR1 SGHAT and CDR2 FQNNGV. The length of the CDR3 is 17 residues. V trimming: 4 bases; J trimming: 0 bases; junction bases outside the gene matches: 4.

The rearrangement uses TRBV6-6 and TRBJ1-6; 10 bases align to TRBD1. The CDR3 is made up of 14 amino acids. V was pared by 2 bases and J by 9 bases, with 1 base of the junction left unmatched. Germline lookup yields CDR1 MNHNY and CDR2 SVGAGI (reference sequence). DNA for the CDR3: TGTGCCAGCAGTTACGGGACAGGGGCTTCACCCCTCCACTTT. Protein: CASSYGTGASPLHF.